This T cell receptor (beta chain) was observed in a study of OX40 agonist ivuxolimab in advanced cancers. The overall study: Allowance was made for prior anti-PD-1, anti-PD-L1 or anti-CTLA-4 therapy, and 40% had some. There were three patients with partial responses, one having hepatocellular carcinoma and two cutaneous melanoma.

Individuals having autoimmune disease history or systemic immunosuppression were not enrolled. V lost 1 base and J 4 bases, leaving 15 bases between the germline ends. The CDR3 loop spans 16 amino acids. Germline CDR1 SGHAT, CDR2 FQNNGV. TCRdb's copy holds only in-frame clones and misses some; the assay was immunoSEQ multiplex PCR. Of over 30,000 clones in the sample, around 90% were seen once. The sequencing used CD4+ or CD8+ T cells sorted from blood, collected in a trial of the OX40 agonist ivuxolimab. The chain has TRBV11-2 and TRBJ2-3, with a weak D call TRBD1 (5 bases). This receptor was obtained from an adult with an advanced solid tumor such as melanoma, head and neck, liver or kidney cancer. The CDR3 coding sequence is TGTGCCAGCAGCTTAGGTGTTCTAGGGGCGGCAGATACGCAGTATTTT. This codes for CASSLGVLGAADTQYF.